This entry describes one T cell receptor beta chain. This specimen comes from a study of blood T cell repertoires in COVID-19. Study overall: Specimens from acute and convalescent COVID-19 originated in the United States, Italy and Spain. PBMCs, B-cell-depleted T cells, or T cells were the source of the cDNA or gDNA that made up the material.

In the source study's methods: Reference gene primer amplification gave estimated nucleated cell counts. The repertoire was sequenced with immunoSEQ multiplex PCR; TCRdb's copy has only in-frame clones and lacks some. The V and J calls and clone size were taken over from that table, and D and trimming were inferred from the DNA. The sample consists of tens of thousands of clones, roughly 80% of them appearing once. The CDR3 runs to 15 residues. V lost 9 bases, J lost 4 bases, and 14 bases stayed unmatched. Germline CDR1 and CDR2: SNHLY and FYNNEI. The sequence was collected from a woman in her fifties or sixties with acute or convalescent COVID-19. Sequenced material: peripheral blood. The chain has TRBV2 and TRBJ1-2; 7 nucleotides match TRBD1. CDR3 in amino acids: CARGDRERGGYGYTF. CDR3 coding DNA: TGTGCCAGGGGAGACAGGGAACGAGGGGGCTATGGCTACACCTTC. Full variable domain (outside the CDR3, taken from reference TRBV2 and TRBJ1-2): EPEVTQTPSHQVTQMGQEVILRCVPISNHLYFYWYRQILGQKVEFLVSFYNNEISEKSEIFDDQFSVERPDGSNFTLKIRSTKLEDSAMYFCARGDRERGGYGYTFGSGTRLTVV.